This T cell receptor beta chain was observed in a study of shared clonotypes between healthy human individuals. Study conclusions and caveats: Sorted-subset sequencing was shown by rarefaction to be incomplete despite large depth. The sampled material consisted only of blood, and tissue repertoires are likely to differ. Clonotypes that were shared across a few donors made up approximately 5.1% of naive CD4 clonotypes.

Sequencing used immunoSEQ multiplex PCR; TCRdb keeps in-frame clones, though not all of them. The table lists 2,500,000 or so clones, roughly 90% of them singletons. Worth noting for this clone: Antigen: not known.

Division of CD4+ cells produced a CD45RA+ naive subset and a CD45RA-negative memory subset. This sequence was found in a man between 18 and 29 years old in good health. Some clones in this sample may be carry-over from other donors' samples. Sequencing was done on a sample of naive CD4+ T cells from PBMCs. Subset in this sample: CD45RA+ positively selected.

This chain's CDR3 is CASSQLGSRTSGNNEQFF. The CDR3 region has the DNA TGCGCCAGCAGCCAACTCGGCTCTCGGACTAGCGGGAACAATGAGCAGTTCTTC. The chain recombines TRBV4-1 with TRBJ2-1, with 12 nucleotides matching TRBD2. The J segment lost 5 bases and the V segment lost 2 bases, leaving 10 bases of the junction unmatched. Germline V gives CDR1 MGHRA, CDR2 YSYEKL. This CDR3 has 18 amino acids.